This TCR beta chain was sequenced for a study of blood T cell repertoires in COVID-19. Study as a whole: Acute and convalescent COVID-19 samples came from the United States, Italy and Spain. Sources were T cells, B-cell-depleted T cells, or PBMCs; the material itself was cDNA or gDNA.

In the original processing: Cell counts per sample came from amplifying reference gene primers. TCRdb's copy holds only in-frame clones and misses some; the assay was immunoSEQ multiplex PCR. The DNA gave D and trimming, while V, J and clone size come from that table. The sample has more than 95,000 clones; over 75% are singletons. Germline CDR1 is SGHRS and CDR2 is YFSETQ. V was cut by 4 bases and J by 11 bases, with 27 bases left in between. The CDR3 has 16 amino acids. The sequence came from a human donor in a cohort sampled during active COVID-19. The sequenced material came from peripheral blood. The chain is built from TRBV5-1 and TRBJ1-1, with D tentatively TRBD1 (5 bases). The CDR3 loop reads CASSPGGGRGSSSAFF. The CDR3 DNA reads TGCGCCAGCAGCCCTGGGGGGGGACGCGGGTCGTCGTCGGCTTTCTTT.